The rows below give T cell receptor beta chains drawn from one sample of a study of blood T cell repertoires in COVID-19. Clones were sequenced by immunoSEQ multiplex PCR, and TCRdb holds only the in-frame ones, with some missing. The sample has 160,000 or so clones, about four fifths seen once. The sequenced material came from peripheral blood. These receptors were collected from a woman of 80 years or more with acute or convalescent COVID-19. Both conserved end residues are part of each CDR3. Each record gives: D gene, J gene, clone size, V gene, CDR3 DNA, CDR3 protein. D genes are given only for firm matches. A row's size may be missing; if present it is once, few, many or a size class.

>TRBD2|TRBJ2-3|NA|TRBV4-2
TGTGCCAGCAGCCAAGGGTTACGGCTAGCGGGGACCACAGATACGCAGTATTTT
CASSQGLRLAGTTDTQYF
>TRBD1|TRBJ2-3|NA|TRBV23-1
TGCGCCAGCAACCCCGGGACAGGGGGCATCAGGGCGCAGTATTTT
CASNPGTGGIRAQYF
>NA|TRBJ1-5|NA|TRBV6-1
TGTGCCAGCAGTGAATTTAGCCCCCCTCTGGGCAATCAGCCCCAGCATTTT
CASSEFSPPLGNQPQHF
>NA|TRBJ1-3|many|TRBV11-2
TGTGCCAGCAGCTTTTCCCCCAGCGACTCTGGAAACACCATATATTTT
CASSFSPSDSGNTIYF
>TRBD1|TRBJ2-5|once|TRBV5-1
TGCGCCAGCAGCTCGACAGGGCGCATCCAAGAGACCCAGTACTTC
CASSSTGRIQETQYF
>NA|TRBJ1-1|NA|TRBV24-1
TGTGCCACCCGAAATGAACTTCCGAACACTGAAGCTTTCTTT
CATRNELPNTEAFF
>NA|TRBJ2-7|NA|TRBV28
TGTGCCAGCAAACCCAGGGCGGGACACGAGCAGTACTTC
CASKPRAGHEQYF
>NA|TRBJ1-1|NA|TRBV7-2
TGTGCCAGCAGCTTACGGTACAGGGTAGGGACTGAAGCTTTCTTT
CASSLRYRVGTEAFF
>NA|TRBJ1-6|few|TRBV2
TGTGCCAGCAGGGAAGACTATTCACCCCTCCACTTT
CASREDYSPLHF
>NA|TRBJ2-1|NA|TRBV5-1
TGCGCCAGCAGCTTGAACCCGGGAGCGGACGAGCAGTTCTTC
CASSLNPGADEQFF
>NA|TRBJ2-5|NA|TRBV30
TGTGCCTGGAGTGCCCCCCACGGTGTTGTGGTGAAGACCCAGTACTTC
CAWSAPHGVVVKTQYF
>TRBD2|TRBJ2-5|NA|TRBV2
TGTGCCAGCAGTGAGCAGGTAGCGGGAGCTATTATTCAAGAGACCCAGTACTTC
CASSEQVAGAIIQETQYF
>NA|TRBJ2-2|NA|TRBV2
TGTGCCAGCAAGCCAGGGTTTGACGGGGAGCTGTTTTTT
CASKPGFDGELFF
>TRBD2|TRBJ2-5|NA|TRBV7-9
TGTGCCAGCACCCTCAATGGACTAGCGGAAGAGACCCAGTACTTC
CASTLNGLAEETQYF
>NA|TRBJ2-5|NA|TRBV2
TGTGCCAGCAGCGGCCAGGGTTTGAGGGAGACCCAGTACTTC
CASSGQGLRETQYF
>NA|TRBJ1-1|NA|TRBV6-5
TGTGCCAGCAGTTACCTTCGGAGCACTGAAGCTTTCTTT
CASSYLRSTEAFF
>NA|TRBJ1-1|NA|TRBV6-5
TGTGCCAGCAGTTCTGGACAGAACACTGAAGCTTTCTTT
CASSSGQNTEAFF
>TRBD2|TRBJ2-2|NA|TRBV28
TGTGCCAGCAGTAGCGGGACTCGAGGAGGCGGGGAGCTGTTTTTT
CASSSGTRGGGELFF